This T cell receptor beta chain was sequenced during a study of cytomegalovirus exposure and HLA in healthy donors. Study results and caveats: In vitro assays verified that a few CMV-associated chains recognized CMV antigens specifically. In a later analysis, a missense DCLRE1C variant was linked to TCR beta V- and J-gene trimming.

V lost 1 base, J lost 5 bases, and 15 bases lay in between. The CDR3 is 15 residues long. In germline, CDR1 is SGHDT, CDR2 YYEEEE. The PCR used 60 Vbeta and 13 Jbeta primers. Sequencing was performed with immunoSEQ multiplex PCR; in TCRdb, only in-frame clones are kept and a portion is missing. The data contain 82,000 or so clones, 10% of them singletons. This clone turned up a few times. Its antigen is unknown. The sample consisted of PBMCs. The receptor was derived from a man aged 60 to 69 in good health and CMV-seropositive. The chain carries TRBV5-6 and TRBJ2-5; tentatively, D is TRBD2 (6 bases). This CDR3 reads CASSLYPGVGETQYF. The CDR3 coding sequence is TGTGCCAGCAGCTTGTATCCGGGAGTAGGGGAGACCCAGTACTTC.